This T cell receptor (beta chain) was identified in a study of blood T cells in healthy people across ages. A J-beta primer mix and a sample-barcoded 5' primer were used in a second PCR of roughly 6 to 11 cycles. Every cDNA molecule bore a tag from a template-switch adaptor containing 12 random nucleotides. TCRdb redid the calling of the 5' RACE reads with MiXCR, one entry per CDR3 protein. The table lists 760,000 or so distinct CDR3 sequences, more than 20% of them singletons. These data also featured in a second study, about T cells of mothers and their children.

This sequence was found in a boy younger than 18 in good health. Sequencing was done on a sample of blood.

CDR3 amino acids: CASKGVSGPSRYEQYF. In DNA, the CDR3 is TGTGCCAGCAAAGGTGTTAGCGGGCCATCCCGCTACGAGCAGTACTTC. J is TRBJ2-7 and V is TRBV11-2; TRBD2 matches at 7 bases. The CDR3 covers 16 residues. Germline CDR1 SGHAT, CDR2 FQNNGV. V lost 7 bases and J lost 3; bases outside the gene matches: 15. Drawing the rest from reference TRBV11-2 and TRBJ2-7, the complete variable domain is EAGVAQSPRYKIIEKRQSVAFWCNPISGHATLYWYQQILGQGPKLLIQFQNNGVVDDSQLPKDRFSAERLKGVDSTLKIQPAKLEDSAVYLCASKGVSGPSRYEQYFGPGTRLTVT.